This T cell receptor beta chain was sequenced in a study of blood T cell repertoires in COVID-19. Study-wide background: Samples taken during acute and convalescent COVID-19 were collected in the United States, Italy and Spain. PBMCs, B-cell-depleted T cells, or T cells provided the cDNA or gDNA that made up the material.

Original processing notes: Reference gene primer amplification gave estimated nucleated cell counts. The data were produced by immunoSEQ multiplex PCR, yet TCRdb's version contains in-frame clones alone and is incomplete. That table is the source of V, J and clone size, and D and trimming were worked out from the DNA. This table has approximately 58,000 clones, roughly 90% appearing once. This clone has only a few counts. The CDR3 has 12 residues. Trimming took off 3 bases at V and 5 bases at J, with 7 bases between the two ends. The sequence was obtained from a human donor in a cohort sampled during active COVID-19. The V call is TRBV12-3 or TRBV12-4, the J call TRBJ1-1; D not certain. The sequenced sample consisted of peripheral blood. CDR3 coding DNA: TGTGCCAGCAGTTTCAGGCCAACTGAAGCTTTCTTT. It yields the protein CASSFRPTEAFF.